The sample holds a few counts of the clone carrying this T cell receptor beta chain. Its target is unknown. The sample comes from a study of vaccination and CD4 T cells after COVID-19. Study summary: There were six male and four female convalescents, and two of them were Hispanic.

Sequencing of DNA taken from cultured CD4+ T cells relied on the Oncomine TCR Beta short-read assay. MiXCR, applied by TCRdb to the PCR reads, yields one record per CDR3 protein. This sample has about 9,000 distinct CDR3 sequences, with 48% found just once. V lost 5 bases, J lost 0 bases, and 11 bases lay in between. The CDR3 extends over 14 amino acids. CDR1 is MNHNS, CDR2 SASEGT, per germline. Treatment: roughly 10-day PBMC culture with coronavirus spike peptide pools or control peptides (ViraFEST assay). This clonotype was sampled from a human donor who had recovered from COVID-19. This rearrangement joins TRBV6-1 to TRBJ2-7, with D perhaps TRBD2 (6 bases). The sample taken for sequencing was CD4+ T cells from blood, cultured in vitro. In DNA form, the CDR3 reads TGTGCCAGCAGTCCCCGGGAGAGCTCCTACGAGCAGTACTTC. Translating gives CASSPRESSYEQYF.